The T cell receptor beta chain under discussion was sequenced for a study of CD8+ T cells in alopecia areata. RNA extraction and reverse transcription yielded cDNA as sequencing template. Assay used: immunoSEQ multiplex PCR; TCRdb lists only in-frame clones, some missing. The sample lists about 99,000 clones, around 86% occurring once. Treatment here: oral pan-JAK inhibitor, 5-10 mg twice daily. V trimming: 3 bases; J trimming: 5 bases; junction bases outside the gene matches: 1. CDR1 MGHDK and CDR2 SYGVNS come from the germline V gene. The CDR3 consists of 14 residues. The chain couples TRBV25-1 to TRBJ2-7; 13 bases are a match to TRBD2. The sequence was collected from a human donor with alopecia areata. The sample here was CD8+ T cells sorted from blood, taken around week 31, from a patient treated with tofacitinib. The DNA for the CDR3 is TGTGCCAGCAGTGAGACTAGCGGGAGGAACGAGCAGTACTTC. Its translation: CASSETSGRNEQYF.